This T cell receptor (beta chain) was sequenced in a study of blood T cell repertoires in COVID-19. Study background: Researchers got acute and convalescent COVID-19 samples from the United States, Italy and Spain. T cells, B-cell-depleted T cells, or PBMCs supplied cDNA or gDNA.

Original analysis: It was from reference gene primer amplification that nucleated cell counts were estimated. TCRdb's table, derived via immunoSEQ multiplex PCR, lists solely in-frame clones and lacks some. That table furnishes V, J and clone size, whereas the DNA furnished D and trimming. The repertoire holds roughly 220,000 clones, with roughly 80% as singletons. The CDR3 extends over 13 amino acids. V was trimmed by 5 bases and J by 4 bases, leaving 13 bases between them. Germline CDR1 and CDR2: SGHRS and YFSETQ. This receptor was obtained from a young woman who had recovered from COVID-19. The rearrangement links TRBV5-1 to TRBJ2-7, with a weak D call TRBD1 (5 bases). Sequencing was performed on peripheral blood. CDR3 nucleotide sequence: TGCGCCAGCAGTTCACGCCGACAGTACGAGCAGTACTTC. This gives the protein CASSSRRQYEQYF.